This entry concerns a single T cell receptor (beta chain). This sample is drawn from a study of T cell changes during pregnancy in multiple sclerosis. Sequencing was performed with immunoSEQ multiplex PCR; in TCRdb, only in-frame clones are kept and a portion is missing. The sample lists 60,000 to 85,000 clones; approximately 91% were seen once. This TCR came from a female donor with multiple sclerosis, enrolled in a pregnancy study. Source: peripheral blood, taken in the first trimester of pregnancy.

In DNA form, the CDR3 reads TGTGCCAGCGGGACAGTCGGACCAAACTACTCCTACAATGAGCAGTTCTTC. Its protein is CASGTVGPNYSYNEQFF. V is TRBV21-1 and J is TRBJ2-1; TRBD1 reflects the table's D call only, with no check against the DNA. TRBV21-1 represents a pseudogene. The CDR3 is made up of 17 amino acids.